This TCR beta chain originates from a study of CD4+ T cells in melanoma. Profiling relied on immunoSEQ multiplex PCR, and the TCRdb table lists in-frame clones only, not all of them. Here the sample spans 20,000 to 25,000 clones, 82% being singletons. The TCR sequence derives from a human donor with melanoma. The sample was cells from a culture (not recorded whether cultured in vitro).

The CDR3 sequence is CASSLDRQYGYTF. CDR3 coding DNA: TGCGCCAGCAGCTTGGACAGGCAATATGGCTACACCTTC. V is TRBV5-1 and J is TRBJ1-2, with D perhaps TRBD1 (5 bases). The CDR3 runs to 13 residues. The V end was cut by 0 bases, the J end by 5 bases, with 8 bases between. Germline lookup yields CDR1 SGHRS and CDR2 YFSETQ.